This T cell receptor beta chain was obtained from a study of blood T cell repertoires in COVID-19. Study-wide background: Both acute and convalescent COVID-19 samples were obtained from the United States, Italy and Spain.

The germline gives CDR1 ENHRY, CDR2 SYGVKD. V lost 2 bases, J lost 3 bases, and 14 bases lay in between. The CDR3 has 17 residues. Study processing details: Cell counts per sample came from amplifying reference gene primers. Profiled with immunoSEQ multiplex PCR; TCRdb holds only in-frame clones, not every one. The D gene and trimming were derived from the DNA, and the V and J assignments and clone size from that table. This sample has about 140,000 clones; approximately 81% occur once, and the top ten carry 2% to 3%. This clone was detected only once. The TCR was taken from a human donor with acute or convalescent COVID-19. The donor label of this sample is uncertain. The sequenced sample was peripheral blood. The chain combines TRBV10-3 with TRBJ2-6; perhaps TRBD1 as D (6 bases). CDR3 nucleotide sequence: TGTGCCATCAGTGAGGACACAGGGTTCGGTGGGGCCAACGTCCTGACTTTC. It is translated as CAISEDTGFGGANVLTF.